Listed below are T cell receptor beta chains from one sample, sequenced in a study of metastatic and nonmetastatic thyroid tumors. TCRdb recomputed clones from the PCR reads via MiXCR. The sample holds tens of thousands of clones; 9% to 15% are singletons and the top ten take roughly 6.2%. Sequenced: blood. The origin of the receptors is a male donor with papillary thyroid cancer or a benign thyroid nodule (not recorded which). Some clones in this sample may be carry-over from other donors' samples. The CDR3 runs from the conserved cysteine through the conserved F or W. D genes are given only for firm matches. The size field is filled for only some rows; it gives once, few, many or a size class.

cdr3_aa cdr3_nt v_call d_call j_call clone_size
CASSLQGTTEAFF TGTGCCAGCAGCCTACAGGGGACCACTGAAGCTTTCTTT TRBV7-3 TRBD1 TRBJ1-1 many
CASRNDREGEKLFF TGTGCCAGCAGGAACGACAGGGAGGGTGAAAAACTGTTTTTT TRBV12-3/TRBV12-4 TRBD1 TRBJ1-4 many
CASSERGQKQYF TGTGCCAGCAGTGAAAGAGGACAGAAACAGTACTTC TRBV6-1 NA TRBJ2-4 many
CSARGWMNTEAFF TGCAGTGCGCGGGGCTGGATGAACACTGAAGCTTTCTTT TRBV20-1 NA TRBJ1-1 NA
CASSLTGGNTRELFF TGTGCCAGCAGCTTAACGGGAGGGAACACCAGGGAGCTGTTTTTT TRBV7-2 TRBD2 TRBJ2-2 NA
CASSLAGQGWESPLHF TGTGCCAGCAGCTTAGCGGGACAGGGGTGGGAATCACCCCTCCACTTT TRBV13 TRBD1 TRBJ1-6 many
CASSVEGQNTEAFF TGTGCCAGCAGCGTAGAGGGACAGAACACTGAAGCTTTCTTT TRBV9 NA TRBJ1-1 many
CASSLGPGGPYEQYF TGTGCCAGCAGTTTAGGACCCGGCGGTCCCTACGAGCAGTACTTC TRBV28 NA TRBJ2-7 medium-sized
CASSLRGLNTEAFF TGTGCCAGCAGTTTAAGGGGATTGAACACTGAAGCTTTCTTT TRBV12-3/TRBV12-4 NA TRBJ1-1 many
CSPTPTGSPRTEAFF TGCAGTCCTACTCCAACAGGGTCGCCTCGTACTGAAGCTTTCTTT TRBV20-1 NA TRBJ1-1 NA
CASSYSEDGEAFF TGTGCCAGCAGTTACTCGGAGGACGGGGAAGCTTTCTTT TRBV6-9 NA TRBJ1-1 few
CASQEAGSVYEQYF TGTGCCAGCCAGGAGGCAGGCTCCGTCTACGAGCAGTACTTC TRBV7-9 NA TRBJ2-7 many
CASSEWDARGKLFF TGTGCCAGCAGTGAGTGGGACGCCAGGGGAAAACTGTTTTTT TRBV2 NA TRBJ1-4 many
CAWSLTANEKLFF TGTGCCTGGAGTCTAACGGCTAATGAAAAACTGTTTTTT TRBV30 NA TRBJ1-4 medium-sized
CASSRPGTGVGISQETQYF TGTGCCAGCAGTCGACCCGGGACAGGCGTTGGGATCTCCCAAGAGACCCAGTACTTC TRBV6-2/TRBV6-3 TRBD1 TRBJ2-5 many
CAISYRDSGYTF TGTGCCATCAGTTACCGGGACAGTGGCTACACCTTC TRBV6-5 TRBD1 TRBJ1-2 NA
CASSLLLGEGTDTQYF TGTGCCAGCAGTTTATTGCTGGGGGAGGGAACAGATACGCAGTATTTT TRBV28 TRBD2 TRBJ2-3 many
CSASRTGTSDGRDTQYF TGCAGTGCTAGTAGAACCGGGACTAGCGATGGGAGAGATACGCAGTATTTT TRBV20-1 TRBD2 TRBJ2-3 many
CATNDDQVLYGQQYF TGTGCCACCAACGATGATCAGGTGCTCTACGGCCAGCAGTACTTC TRBV2 NA TRBJ2-7 NA
CASSSQAGVTWGEQYF TGCGCCAGCAGCTCTCAAGCAGGGGTGACTTGGGGAGAGCAGTACTTC TRBV5-1 NA TRBJ2-7 many
CASSKQPLITEAFF TGTGCCAGTAGTAAACAGCCTTTAATCACTGAAGCTTTCTTT TRBV19 NA TRBJ1-1 many
CASSGVGEGEQFF TGTGCCAGCAGCGGCGTAGGGGAAGGGGAGCAGTTCTTC TRBV7-9 NA TRBJ2-1 NA
CSAEGEGTRETQYF TGCAGTGCGGAAGGGGAAGGGACAAGGGAGACCCAGTACTTC TRBV20-1 NA TRBJ2-5 few
CASSLKGSYNEQFF TGTGCCAGCAGTTTAAAGGGCTCCTACAATGAGCAGTTCTTC TRBV28 NA TRBJ2-1 many
CASKTGTMNTEAFF TGTGCCAGCAAAACGGGGACCATGAACACTGAAGCTTTCTTT TRBV27 NA TRBJ1-1 NA
CASSLRTSGRDLYEQYF TGTGCCAGCAGTTTGAGGACTAGCGGGAGGGATCTCTACGAGCAGTACTTC TRBV12-3/TRBV12-4 TRBD2 TRBJ2-7 NA
CASSIQGAYTEAFF TGTGCCAGTAGTATACAGGGGGCTTACACTGAAGCTTTCTTT TRBV19 TRBD1 TRBJ1-1 NA
CSAKRLNTGELFF TGCAGTGCTAAGCGGTTAAACACCGGGGAGCTGTTTTTT TRBV20-1 NA TRBJ2-2 NA
CASSAGLGQDLYEQYF TGTGCCAGCAGTGCCGGTCTGGGACAGGACCTCTACGAGCAGTACTTC TRBV9 TRBD1 TRBJ2-7 NA
CASSLSENTEAFF TGCGCCAGCAGCTTGTCCGAGAACACTGAAGCTTTCTTT TRBV5-1 NA TRBJ1-1 NA
CASSLVGNEQFF TGTGCCAGCAGTCTAGTGGGTAATGAGCAGTTCTTC TRBV6-1 NA TRBJ2-1 NA
CASSDNYEQYF TGCGCCAGCAGTGATAACTACGAGCAGTACTTC TRBV10-2 NA TRBJ2-7 few
CASSGGDRGNTIYF TGCGCCAGCAGCGGGGGGGACCGTGGAAACACCATATATTTT TRBV5-1 NA TRBJ1-3 many
CASSYSSSGNYNSQFF TGTGCCAGCAGTTACTCGTCTAGCGGGAACTACAATTCGCAGTTCTTC TRBV6-5 TRBD2 TRBJ2-1 few
CASSVETSGSSYNEQFF TGTGCCAGCAGCGTAGAGACTAGCGGGAGTTCCTACAATGAGCAGTTCTTC TRBV9 TRBD2 TRBJ2-1 many
CASISGLAGPSSYEQYF TGTGCCAGCATTTCGGGACTAGCGGGCCCTAGCTCCTACGAGCAGTACTTC TRBV2 TRBD2 TRBJ2-7 many
CATRENGVTDTQYF TGTGCCACGAGGGAGAACGGGGTCACAGATACGCAGTATTTT TRBV11-1 NA TRBJ2-3 many
CASSWTGKYGYTF TGTGCCAGCAGCTGGACAGGGAAGTATGGCTACACCTTC TRBV28 TRBD1 TRBJ1-2 medium-sized
CASSSSGGRTGELFF TGTGCCAGCAGTTCTAGCGGAGGGAGGACCGGGGAGCTGTTTTTT TRBV28 TRBD2 TRBJ2-2 few
CASSLGLAGVYEQYF TGTGCCAGCAGTCTCGGACTAGCGGGAGTGTACGAGCAGTACTTC TRBV6-2/TRBV6-3 TRBD2 TRBJ2-7 NA
CASSLSGGVGYTF TGCGCCAGCAGCTTGTCAGGGGGCGTAGGCTACACCTTC TRBV5-1 TRBD1 TRBJ1-2 medium-sized
CASSQVTGGQPQHF TGTGCCAGCAGCCAAGTTACAGGGGGCCAGCCCCAGCATTTT TRBV3-1 TRBD1 TRBJ1-5 few